The rows below give T cell receptor beta chains drawn from one sample of a study of OX40 agonist ivuxolimab in advanced cancers. Clones were sequenced by immunoSEQ multiplex PCR, and TCRdb holds only the in-frame ones, with some missing. The sample holds tens of thousands of clones, roughly four fifths seen once. Sequencing was performed on CD4+ or CD8+ T cells sorted from blood, taken in a trial of the OX40 agonist ivuxolimab. The receptors shown here come from an adult with an advanced solid tumor such as melanoma, head and neck, liver or kidney cancer. The CDR3 runs from the conserved cysteine through the conserved F or W. The D gene is left open where the match is weak. The size field is filled for only some rows; it gives once, few, many or a size class.

clone size: NA
D gene: NA
V gene: TRBV10-3
J gene: TRBJ2-7
CDR3 DNA: TGTGCCATCAGTGAGTCAAGACAGACCTACGAGCAGTACTTC
CDR3 protein: CAISESRQTYEQYF

clone size: NA
D gene: NA
V gene: TRBV7-2
J gene: TRBJ2-5
CDR3 DNA: TGTGCCAGCAGCTTAGCGCCGAGAGAGACCCAGTACTTC
CDR3 protein: CASSLAPRETQYF

clone size: NA
D gene: TRBD2
V gene: TRBV30
J gene: TRBJ2-3
CDR3 DNA: TGTGCCTGGAGTTGGTCCGGGACTAGCGGGGGGGCCGCGAATACGCAGTATTTT
CDR3 protein: CAWSWSGTSGGAANTQYF

clone size: NA
D gene: NA
V gene: TRBV19
J gene: TRBJ2-5
CDR3 DNA: TGTGCCAGCAGGAGGGGTTTGGGAGAGACCCAGTACTTC
CDR3 protein: CASRRGLGETQYF

clone size: NA
D gene: NA
V gene: TRBV29-1
J gene: TRBJ2-5
CDR3 DNA: TGCAGCGTTGCACCCGCCGAAGAGACCCAGTACTTC
CDR3 protein: CSVAPAEETQYF

clone size: NA
D gene: NA
V gene: TRBV27
J gene: TRBJ1-3
CDR3 DNA: TGTGCCAGCAGTTTACGGGGGAACGGAAACACCATATATTTT
CDR3 protein: CASSLRGNGNTIYF

clone size: NA
D gene: NA
V gene: TRBV4-1
J gene: TRBJ1-6
CDR3 DNA: TGCGCCAGCAGCCGACAGGAGGGGGGCGGGCATTCACCCCTCCACTTT
CDR3 protein: CASSRQEGGGHSPLHF

clone size: NA
D gene: TRBD1
V gene: TRBV7-9
J gene: TRBJ1-1
CDR3 DNA: TGTGCCAGCATCCGACAGGGGAACACTGAAGCTTTCTTT
CDR3 protein: CASIRQGNTEAFF

clone size: few
D gene: NA
V gene: TRBV19
J gene: TRBJ1-2
CDR3 DNA: TGTGCCAGTAGTCCAATAGACGAGGGGCATAACTATGGCTACACCTTC
CDR3 protein: CASSPIDEGHNYGYTF

clone size: NA
D gene: TRBD1
V gene: TRBV30
J gene: TRBJ1-4
CDR3 DNA: TGTGCCTGGGGGACAGGGGGCGAAAAACTGTTTTTT
CDR3 protein: CAWGTGGEKLFF

clone size: NA
D gene: NA
V gene: TRBV6-5
J gene: TRBJ1-2
CDR3 DNA: TGTGCCAGCAGTTACTCCGCTGACTATGGCTACACCTTC
CDR3 protein: CASSYSADYGYTF

clone size: once
D gene: NA
V gene: TRBV6-5
J gene: TRBJ1-2
CDR3 DNA: TGTGCCAGCAGTTACTCGTACCGGGGCTATGGGGGCTACACCTTC
CDR3 protein: CASSYSYRGYGGYTF

clone size: NA
D gene: NA
V gene: TRBV6-1
J gene: TRBJ1-5
CDR3 DNA: TGTGCCAGCAGTGGAGGGGATCAGCCCCAGCATTTT
CDR3 protein: CASSGGDQPQHF

clone size: NA
D gene: NA
V gene: TRBV9
J gene: TRBJ1-1
CDR3 DNA: TGTGCCAGCAGCGCGGTGGGGAACACTGAAGCTTTCTTT
CDR3 protein: CASSAVGNTEAFF

clone size: once
D gene: NA
V gene: TRBV29-1
J gene: TRBJ2-5
CDR3 DNA: TGCAGCGTTGTGGGTGGGGGGTTTTTGGCTGAGACCCAGTACTTC
CDR3 protein: CSVVGGGFLAETQYF

clone size: NA
D gene: NA
V gene: TRBV19
J gene: TRBJ1-5
CDR3 DNA: TGTGCCAGTAGTATGGGTTATAGCATTCAGCCCCAGCATTTT
CDR3 protein: CASSMGYSIQPQHF

clone size: NA
D gene: NA
V gene: TRBV7-3
J gene: TRBJ2-3
CDR3 DNA: TGTGCCAGCAGCTTAGGAGCCCAACAGGGTACAGATACGCAGTATTTT
CDR3 protein: CASSLGAQQGTDTQYF

clone size: NA
D gene: NA
V gene: TRBV29-1
J gene: TRBJ1-4
CDR3 DNA: TGCAGCGTAGCTGGCCTTAATGAAAAACTGTTTTTT
CDR3 protein: CSVAGLNEKLFF

clone size: NA
D gene: NA
V gene: TRBV7-9
J gene: TRBJ1-3
CDR3 DNA: TGTGCCAGCAGCCCCATGACTCCCCGGGGAAACACCATATATTTT
CDR3 protein: CASSPMTPRGNTIYF

clone size: NA
D gene: TRBD2
V gene: TRBV10-3
J gene: TRBJ2-2
CDR3 DNA: TGTGCCATCAGTAAACCGGGACTAGCTACGAACACCGGGGAGCTGTTTTTT
CDR3 protein: CAISKPGLATNTGELFF

clone size: NA
D gene: NA
V gene: TRBV6-5
J gene: TRBJ1-3
CDR3 DNA: TGTGCCAGCAGTTATAGGGTAGGAGCTGGAAACACCATATATTTT
CDR3 protein: CASSYRVGAGNTIYF

clone size: once
D gene: NA
V gene: TRBV20-1
J gene: TRBJ2-7
CDR3 DNA: TGCAGTGCTAGACCGGTGGACGAGCAGTACTTC
CDR3 protein: CSARPVDEQYF

clone size: NA
D gene: NA
V gene: TRBV5-1
J gene: TRBJ1-2
CDR3 DNA: TGCGCCAGCAGACCCGGAGAACATGGCTACACCTTC
CDR3 protein: CASRPGEHGYTF

clone size: NA
D gene: NA
V gene: TRBV25-1
J gene: TRBJ1-1
CDR3 DNA: TGTGCCAGCGCGAGGAGGGGAGGGATGAACACTGAAGCTTTCTTT
CDR3 protein: CASARRGGMNTEAFF

clone size: NA
D gene: NA
V gene: TRBV7-8
J gene: TRBJ2-7
CDR3 DNA: TGTGCCAGCAGCTTTTTTCCAACGCCTTCCTACGAGCAGTACTTC
CDR3 protein: CASSFFPTPSYEQYF

clone size: NA
D gene: NA
V gene: TRBV30
J gene: TRBJ2-5
CDR3 DNA: TGTGCCCGCTCACGGGGTCAAAACCGGGAGCAGTACTTC
CDR3 protein: CARSRGQNREQYF

clone size: few
D gene: TRBD1
V gene: TRBV19
J gene: TRBJ1-2
CDR3 DNA: TGTGCCAGTAGTATGGATAGACAGGGATCCCTCTATGGCTACACCTTC
CDR3 protein: CASSMDRQGSLYGYTF

clone size: NA
D gene: NA
V gene: TRBV11-3
J gene: TRBJ1-1
CDR3 DNA: TGTGCCAGCAGCTTAGTACTCCAGGGTACTGAAGCTTTCTTT
CDR3 protein: CASSLVLQGTEAFF

clone size: NA
D gene: NA
V gene: TRBV11-2
J gene: TRBJ2-3
CDR3 DNA: TGTGCCAGCAGCTTAGTCCTATTAACAGATACGCAGTATTTT
CDR3 protein: CASSLVLLTDTQYF

clone size: NA
D gene: NA
V gene: TRBV5-6
J gene: TRBJ1-2
CDR3 DNA: TGTGCCAGCAGCCGGAGGCGCGCCTACACAATGAACACCTTC
CDR3 protein: CASSRRRAYTMNTF

clone size: NA
D gene: NA
V gene: TRBV13
J gene: TRBJ2-4
CDR3 DNA: TGTGCCAGCAGCTTAGGATCTGGGGGCATTCAGTACTTC
CDR3 protein: CASSLGSGGIQYF

clone size: NA
D gene: NA
V gene: TRBV18
J gene: TRBJ2-3
CDR3 DNA: TGTGCCAGCTCGGCCCGCGGCGCAGCAGATACGCAGTATTTT
CDR3 protein: CASSARGAADTQYF

clone size: NA
D gene: NA
V gene: TRBV6-1
J gene: TRBJ1-1
CDR3 DNA: TGTGCCAGCAGTGAAGCGCGGACACTACCCCGAACTGAAGCTTTCTTT
CDR3 protein: CASSEARTLPRTEAFF

clone size: NA
D gene: NA
V gene: TRBV11-3
J gene: TRBJ2-5
CDR3 DNA: TGTGCCAGCAGCTTAGGGTCGGCAGGGTCACCTCAAGAGACCCAGTACTTC
CDR3 protein: CASSLGSAGSPQETQYF

clone size: NA
D gene: NA
V gene: TRBV5-5
J gene: TRBJ1-5
CDR3 DNA: TGTGCCAGCAGCTTGGCGCCAGGCGGTAGCAATCAGCCCCAGCATTTT
CDR3 protein: CASSLAPGGSNQPQHF

clone size: NA
D gene: TRBD1
V gene: TRBV15
J gene: TRBJ1-1
CDR3 DNA: TGTGCCACCAGCAGCAGGGGGCGCGGTTCGAATCTCGGAGCTTTCTTT
CDR3 protein: CATSSRGRGSNLGAFF

clone size: NA
D gene: NA
V gene: TRBV9
J gene: TRBJ1-2
CDR3 DNA: TGTGCCAGCAGCGTAGAAGGGACCCGACGGACAAGCTACACCTTC
CDR3 protein: CASSVEGTRRTSYTF

clone size: NA
D gene: TRBD2
V gene: TRBV9
J gene: TRBJ2-7
CDR3 DNA: TGTGCCAGCAGCGTAGAGGCGGGGGGACCCTACGAGCAGTACTTC
CDR3 protein: CASSVEAGGPYEQYF

clone size: NA
D gene: NA
V gene: TRBV28
J gene: TRBJ1-2
CDR3 DNA: TGTGCCAGCAGTGAACCCGGGATGTGGGGCTACACCTTC
CDR3 protein: CASSEPGMWGYTF

clone size: NA
D gene: NA
V gene: TRBV7-9
J gene: TRBJ2-3
CDR3 DNA: TGTGCCAGCAGCTTTGGGACGACAGATACGCAGTATTTT
CDR3 protein: CASSFGTTDTQYF

clone size: NA
D gene: NA
V gene: TRBV12-5
J gene: TRBJ1-3
CDR3 DNA: TGTGCTAGTGGTTTCGCAGGGTCTGACGGCTCTGGAAACACCATATATTTT
CDR3 protein: CASGFAGSDGSGNTIYF

clone size: NA
D gene: TRBD2
V gene: TRBV5-1
J gene: TRBJ2-5
CDR3 DNA: TGCGCCAGCAGTCCTAGCGGGGATCAAGAGACCCAGTACTTC
CDR3 protein: CASSPSGDQETQYF

clone size: NA
D gene: TRBD1
V gene: TRBV30
J gene: TRBJ1-1
CDR3 DNA: TGTGCAAACAGGGGGGACATGAACACTGAAGCTTTCTTT
CDR3 protein: CANRGDMNTEAFF

clone size: NA
D gene: NA
V gene: TRBV9
J gene: TRBJ1-2
CDR3 DNA: TGTGCCAGCAGCGTAGGAACCGTCGACTATGGCTACACCTTC
CDR3 protein: CASSVGTVDYGYTF

clone size: NA
D gene: NA
V gene: TRBV6-6
J gene: TRBJ2-5
CDR3 DNA: TGTGCCAGCAGTGGCCGCCAAGAGACCCAGTACTTC
CDR3 protein: CASSGRQETQYF

clone size: NA
D gene: NA
V gene: TRBV10-3
J gene: TRBJ2-5
CDR3 DNA: TGTGCCATCAGTGAGACGCCCGACCGGGTGGAGACCCAGTACTTC
CDR3 protein: CAISETPDRVETQYF

clone size: NA
D gene: NA
V gene: TRBV9
J gene: TRBJ2-3
CDR3 DNA: TGTGCCAGCAGCGTAAACCCCGGTCAATCAGATACGCAGTATTTT
CDR3 protein: CASSVNPGQSDTQYF

clone size: few
D gene: NA
V gene: TRBV7-9
J gene: TRBJ1-1
CDR3 DNA: TGTGCCAGCAGCCTAGGGACCCAGGAAGCTTTCTTT
CDR3 protein: CASSLGTQEAFF

clone size: NA
D gene: NA
V gene: TRBV11-3
J gene: TRBJ2-7
CDR3 DNA: TGTGCCAGCAGCTTCAGCAGGGCCTACGAGCAGTACTTC
CDR3 protein: CASSFSRAYEQYF

clone size: NA
D gene: TRBD2
V gene: TRBV6-5
J gene: TRBJ2-7
CDR3 DNA: TGTGCCAGCAGTCGGACTAGCGGATACGAGCAGTACTTC
CDR3 protein: CASSRTSGYEQYF

clone size: NA
D gene: TRBD2
V gene: TRBV14
J gene: TRBJ2-5
CDR3 DNA: TGTGCCAGCAGCCGTGGTAGGGCTAGCGGGGAAGAGACCCAGTACTTC
CDR3 protein: CASSRGRASGEETQYF

clone size: NA
D gene: TRBD1
V gene: TRBV19
J gene: TRBJ1-1
CDR3 DNA: TGTGCCAGTAGTTTGCCCGGGACAGGGGGAACTGAAGCTTTCTTT
CDR3 protein: CASSLPGTGGTEAFF